A single sample is the source of the 27 T cell receptor beta chains below, sequenced in a study of T-cell reconstitution after alpha-beta-depleted transplantation in children. Researchers prepared the TCRbeta library using unique molecular identifiers, the study reports. From the PCR reads, TCRdb called clonotypes with MiXCR, one entry per CDR3 protein. The sample includes about 600,000 distinct CDR3 sequences, 20% to 25% of them seen just once. This sample comprised PBMCs, mostly from graft donor cells, obtained 360 days after TCRalphabeta/CD19-depleted stem cell transplant. The receptors come from a boy under three years old who had a stem cell transplant for acute myeloid leukemia, so the T cells may come from the graft donor.

This clonotype appeared many times. The chain joins TRBV9 to TRBJ2-1; a weak D match, TRBD2 (7 bases). This CDR3 is built from 16 residues. Germline V gene sequence: CDR1 SGDLS, CDR2 YYNGEE. The V and J ends lost 0 bases and 6 bases respectively, with 16 bases between them. CDR3 coding DNA: TGTGCCAGCAGCGTAGAGATGTGGGGGGGCATCAATGAGCAGTTCTTC. Translated: CASSVEMWGGINEQFF.

At least ten counts were recorded for this clonotype. The chain links TRBV6-1 to TRBJ2-7; 8 bases fit TRBD1. The CDR3 extends over 16 amino acids. V lost 6 bases, J lost 4 bases, and 14 bases stayed unmatched. Germline lookup yields CDR1 MNHNS and CDR2 SASEGT. CDR3 in amino acids: CASRAIGQGREYEQYV. The CDR3 DNA reads TGTGCCAGCAGGGCTATAGGACAGGGAAGGGAATACGAGCAGTACGTC.

Many counts were recorded for this clonotype. The chain couples TRBV12-3 or TRBV12-4 to TRBJ1-5, with a weak D call TRBD1 (6 bases). The CDR3 covers 16 residues. Deletions cut 5 bases from V and 3 bases from J, with 17 bases between. CDR3 DNA sequence: TGTGCCAGCAGTCCTGAGTCGGACAGCTACAATCAGCCCCAGCATTTT. Its translation is CASSPESDSYNQPQHF.

This rearrangement joins TRBV7-2 to TRBJ2-5; no clear D gene. In germline, CDR1 is SGHTA, CDR2 FQGNSA. V was shortened by 1 base and J by 7 bases, with 13 bases between the two germline ends. The CDR3 has 14 residues. This CDR3 is CASSLGASVVTQYF. In DNA, the CDR3 is TGTGCCAGCAGCTTAGGCGCGTCGGTGGTGACCCAGTACTTC.

A few counts support this clonotype. The chain couples TRBV18 to TRBJ2-7, with TRBD1 matching over 7 bases. The CDR3 is 14 residues long. The V gene's germline CDR1 is KGHSH and CDR2 LQKENI. The J segment lost 6 bases and the V segment lost 3 bases, leaving 8 bases of the junction unmatched. The CDR3: CASSPDDRVPEQYF. For the CDR3, the DNA is TGTGCCAGCTCACCTGATGACAGGGTCCCCGAGCAGTACTTC.

This clonotype showed up many times. The V call is TRBV10-2, the J call TRBJ2-1; D perhaps matches TRBD2 (6 bases). The V end lost 7 bases, the J end lost 8 bases, and 18 bases lay between the germline ends. The CDR3 has 14 residues. Per the germline V gene, CDR1 is WSHSY and CDR2 is SAAADI. For the CDR3, the DNA is TGCGCCAGCACTGGCCCCGGGGGTGGCTATGAGCAGTTCTTC. This encodes CASTGPGGGYEQFF.

There are a few counts of this clonotype. The V and J genes are TRBV12-3 or TRBV12-4 and TRBJ1-5, with 7 nucleotides matching TRBD1. CDR3 length equals 13 residues. Unmatched junction bases numbered 6, after V lost 6 bases and J lost 7 bases. The DNA for the CDR3 is TGTGCCAGCAGCACGGGACAGCAACAGCCCCAGCATTTT. It codes for CASSTGQQQPQHF.

This clonotype has a handful of counts. This chain uses TRBV4-3 with TRBJ2-2, with D possibly TRBD2 on 5 matching bases. This CDR3 contains 15 residues. Germline V lookup: CDR1 LGHNA, CDR2 YSLEER. The germline V and J ends were trimmed by 1 base and 8 bases, with 14 bases remaining between them. The CDR3 nucleotides read TGCGCCAGCAGCCAAGGATACGGGATTTCAGGGGAGCTGTTTTTT. The encoded protein is CASSQGYGISGELFF.

The chain recombines TRBV9 with TRBJ1-5; D may be TRBD1 (5 bases). V shed 3 bases and J shed 4 bases, with 17 bases lying between them. CDR1 and CDR2 from the germline V gene are SGDLS and YYNGEE. The CDR3 contains 16 residues. CDR3 sequence: CASSERAGTENQPQHF. Here the CDR3 DNA reads TGTGCCAGCAGCGAGAGGGCCGGGACGGAGAATCAGCCCCAGCATTTT.

The chain carries TRBV7-3 and TRBJ2-2; tentatively, D is TRBD1 (6 bases). Germline V gives CDR1 SGHTA, CDR2 FQGTGA. CDR3 length equals 16 residues. Deletions cut 2 bases from V and 0 bases from J, with 10 bases between. The CDR3 reads CASSLAGTTNTGELFF. The CDR3 region has the DNA TGTGCCAGCAGCTTAGCCGGGACAACGAACACCGGGGAGCTGTTTTTT.

The chain is built from TRBV20-1 and TRBJ2-7; either TRBD1 or TRBD2 may supply D (5 bases each). Trimming stripped 5 bases from V and 6 bases from J, with 17 bases between. The CDR3 length is 13 residues. The germline V gene has CDR1 DFQATT and CDR2 SNEGSKA (reference sequence). The CDR3 DNA reads as TGCAGTGCTCCGGGACCGCTCCCGCCCGAGCAGTACTTC. Its translation: CSAPGPLPPEQYF.

This clonotype turned up a few times. This chain connects TRBV12-3 or TRBV12-4 to TRBJ1-5; the D is unclear. Trimming shortened V by 3 bases and J by 0 bases, and 9 bases separated the two germline ends. The CDR3 contains 15 residues. The CDR3 spells CASSFASNSNQPQHF. The CDR3 coding sequence is TGTGCCAGCAGTTTCGCGTCGAATAGCAATCAGCCCCAGCATTTT.

CDR3 loop: CSARPEQVYEQYV. The CDR3 DNA reads as TGCAGTGCTAGACCCGAACAGGTGTACGAGCAGTACGTC. V usage is TRBV20-1 and J usage is TRBJ2-7; TRBD1 is a possible D gene (5 bases). The CDR3 consists of 13 residues. In germline, CDR1 is DFQATT, CDR2 SNEGSKA (reference sequence). The V end lost 2 bases, the J end lost 4 bases, and 12 bases lay between the germline ends.

The chain couples TRBV7-2 to TRBJ2-1; 11 bases agree with TRBD1. Germline assignment: CDR1 SGHTA and CDR2 FQGNSA. The CDR3 length is 16 residues. With V trimmed by 5 bases and J by 6 bases, 9 bases remained unmatched. CDR3 nucleotides: TGTGCCAGCAGCGGACAGGGGGCCCTATCGATCAATGAGCAGTTCTTC. This codes for CASSGQGALSINEQFF.

This clonotype was found many times. V gene TRBV7-9 combines with J gene TRBJ2-5; D possibly matches TRBD1 or TRBD2 (5 bases each). The CDR3 covers 16 residues. V was trimmed by 1 base and J by 7 bases, leaving 19 bases between them. From germline, CDR1 is SEHNR and CDR2 FQNEAQ (reference sequence). The CDR3: CASSLGGQGPLGTQYF. The CDR3 nucleotides read TGTGCCAGCAGCTTAGGAGGGCAGGGTCCCTTAGGGACCCAGTACTTC.

This clonotype was recorded a few times. The chain joins TRBV27 to TRBJ1-2; no clear D. The CDR3 sequence is 14 residues long. Germline V gene lookup returns CDR1 MNHEY and CDR2 SMNVEV (reference sequence). Trimming removed 6 bases from V and 7 bases from J, with 18 bases in between. The CDR3 region is CASSLGIGSGGYTF. In nucleotides, the CDR3 is TGTGCCAGCAGCTTGGGGATAGGGAGTGGTGGCTACACCTTC.

The chain is built from TRBV5-1 and TRBJ2-1; 8 nucleotides agree with TRBD1. The length of the CDR3 is 15 residues. Trimming removed 3 bases from V and 2 bases from J; junction bases left unmatched: 4. The V gene's germline CDR1 is SGHRS and CDR2 YFSETQ. The CDR3 protein is CASSSDRAPYNEQFF. CDR3 in DNA: TGCGCCAGCAGCTCGGACAGGGCCCCCTACAATGAGCAGTTCTTC. Complete variable domain (other parts from reference TRBV5-1 and TRBJ2-1): KAGVTQTPRYLIKTRGQQVTLSCSPISGHRSVSWYQQTPGQGLQFLFEYFSETQRNKGNFPGRFSGRQFSNSRSEMNVSTLELGDSALYLCASSSDRAPYNEQFFGPGTRLTVL.

Ten or more counts support this clonotype. V usage is TRBV20-1 and J usage is TRBJ2-1; 7 bases map to TRBD1. The V and J ends lost 1 base and 7 bases, in that order; junction bases with no gene match: 13. This CDR3 contains 16 residues. CDR1 and CDR2 (germline): DFQATT, SNEGSKA (reference sequence). CDR3 protein: CSARGIEKQGLNEQFF. The CDR3 DNA follows: TGCAGTGCTAGAGGGATAGAGAAACAGGGGTTAAATGAGCAGTTCTTC.

The sample holds many counts of this clonotype. The chain uses TRBV6-5 and TRBJ1-5; D not resolved. V was pared by 6 bases and J by 0 bases, with 6 bases between. The CDR3 contains 13 residues. The germline V gene has CDR1 MNHEY and CDR2 SVGAGI. This CDR3 reads CASRAYSNQPQHF. DNA of the CDR3: TGTGCCAGCAGGGCCTATAGCAATCAGCCCCAGCATTTT.

This clonotype appeared many times. The chain uses TRBV12-3 or TRBV12-4 and TRBJ2-5; TRBD1 aligns across 9 bases. Losses at the gene ends were 6 bases for V and 5 bases for J; bases not matched to a gene: 4. There are 13 residues in the CDR3. CDR3 sequence (DNA): TGTGCCAGCAGCCGCGACAGGGGGGAGACCCAGTACTTC. Amino acids: CASSRDRGETQYF.

The rearrangement links TRBV12-3 or TRBV12-4 to TRBJ1-1; D is unclear. The CDR3 runs 12 residues. V was pared by 3 bases and J by 11 bases, with 13 bases between. This chain's CDR3 is CASSFGGGAAFF. The CDR3 DNA reads TGTGCCAGCAGTTTCGGAGGAGGTGCGGCTTTCTTT.

There are many counts of this clonotype. The rearrangement uses TRBV12-3 or TRBV12-4 and TRBJ1-1; D gene uncertain. The CDR3 consists of 12 residues. Trimming took off 7 bases at V and 2 bases at J, with 8 bases between the two ends. The CDR3 here is CASTLGNTEAFF. For the CDR3, the DNA is TGTGCCAGCACCCTCGGAAACACTGAAGCTTTCTTT.

This clonotype was seen repeatedly, ten times or more. The chain carries TRBV12-3 or TRBV12-4 and TRBJ2-4; tentative D call: TRBD1 (5 bases). CDR3 size: 14 residues. V dropped 3 bases and J dropped 2 bases, with 8 bases sitting between them. The CDR3 sequence: CASSFSGSKNIQYF. CDR3 in DNA: TGTGCCAGCAGTTTTTCAGGGTCCAAAAACATTCAGTACTTC.

This CDR3 reads CASSYSQGAEQYF. Here the CDR3 DNA reads TGTGCCAGCAGTTACTCGCAAGGAGCCGAGCAGTACTTC. The V and J genes are TRBV6-5 and TRBJ2-7; D unresolved. This CDR3 is built from 13 residues. The germline gives CDR1 MNHEY, CDR2 SVGAGI. V dropped 0 bases and J dropped 6 bases, with 9 bases sitting between them.

This clonotype was detected a few times. The chain is built from TRBV20-1 and TRBJ2-5; 8 nucleotides line up with TRBD2. Germline trimming cut 6 bases from V and 5 bases from J; bases unmatched to any gene: 8. This CDR3 spans 13 amino acids. CDR1 is DFQATT, CDR2 SNEGSKA, per germline (reference sequence). The CDR3 reads CSALGGGQETQYF. CDR3 coding DNA: TGCAGTGCGCTCGGGGGGGGCCAGGAGACCCAGTACTTC.

The sample holds many counts of this clonotype. The chain is built from TRBV7-9 and TRBJ1-1, with D unresolved. The V end lost 4 bases, the J end lost 3 bases, and 15 bases lay between the germline ends. Germline lookup yields CDR1 SEHNR and CDR2 FQNEAQ (reference sequence). This CDR3 region has 15 residues. This chain's CDR3 is CASSSLWSRDTEAFF. CDR3 nucleotides: TGTGCCAGCAGCTCGTTATGGAGCCGGGACACTGAAGCTTTCTTT.

The chain combines TRBV5-1 with TRBJ2-7, with D unresolved. The germline V gene encodes CDR1 SGHRS and CDR2 YFSETQ. The CDR3 contains 14 residues. V shed 1 base and J shed 5 bases, with 13 bases lying between them. The CDR3 loop is CASSLTTLPHEQYF. DNA of the CDR3: TGCGCCAGCAGCTTGACGACGTTACCCCACGAGCAGTACTTC.